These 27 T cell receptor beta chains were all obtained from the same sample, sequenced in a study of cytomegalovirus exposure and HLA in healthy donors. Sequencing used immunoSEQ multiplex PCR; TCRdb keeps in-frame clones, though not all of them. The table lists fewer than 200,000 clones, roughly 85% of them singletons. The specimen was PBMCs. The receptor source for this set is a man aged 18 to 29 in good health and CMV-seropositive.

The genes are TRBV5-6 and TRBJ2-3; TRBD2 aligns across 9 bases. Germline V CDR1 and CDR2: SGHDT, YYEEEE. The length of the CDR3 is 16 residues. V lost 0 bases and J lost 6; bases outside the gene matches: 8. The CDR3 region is CASSLVSGGGVDTQYF. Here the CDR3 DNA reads TGTGCCAGCAGCTTGGTTAGCGGGGGAGGAGTGGATACGCAGTATTTT.

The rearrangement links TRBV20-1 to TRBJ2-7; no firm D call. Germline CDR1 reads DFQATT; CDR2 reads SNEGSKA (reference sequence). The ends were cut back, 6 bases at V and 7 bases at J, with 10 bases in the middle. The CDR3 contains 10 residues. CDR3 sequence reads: CSAQLLEQYF. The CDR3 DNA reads TGCAGTGCCCAACTCCTGGAGCAGTACTTC.

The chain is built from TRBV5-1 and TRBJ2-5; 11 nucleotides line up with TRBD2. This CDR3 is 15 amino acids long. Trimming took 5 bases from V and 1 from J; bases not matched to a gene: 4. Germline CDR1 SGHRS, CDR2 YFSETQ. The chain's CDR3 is CASSLLAGAQETQYF. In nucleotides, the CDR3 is TGCGCCAGCAGTTTACTAGCGGGGGCCCAAGAGACCCAGTACTTC.

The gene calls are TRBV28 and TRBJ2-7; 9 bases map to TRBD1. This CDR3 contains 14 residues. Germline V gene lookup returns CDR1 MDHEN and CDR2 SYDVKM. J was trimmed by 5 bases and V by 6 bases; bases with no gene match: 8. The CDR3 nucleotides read TGTGCCAGCAGGGCTGGGACAGGGAACCACGAGCAGTACTTC. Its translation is CASRAGTGNHEQYF.

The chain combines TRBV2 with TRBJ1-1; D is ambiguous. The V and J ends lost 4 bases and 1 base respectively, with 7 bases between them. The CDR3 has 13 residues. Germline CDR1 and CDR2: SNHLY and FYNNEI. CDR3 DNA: TGTGCCAGCAGTGGGGCAGGGAACACTGAAGCTTTCTTT. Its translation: CASSGAGNTEAFF.

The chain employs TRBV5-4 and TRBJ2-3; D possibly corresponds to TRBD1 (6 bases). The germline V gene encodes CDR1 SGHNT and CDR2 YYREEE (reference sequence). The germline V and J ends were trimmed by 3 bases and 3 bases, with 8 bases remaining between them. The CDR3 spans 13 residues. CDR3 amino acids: CASSSQGTDTQYF. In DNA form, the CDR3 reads TGTGCCAGCAGCTCGCAGGGGACAGATACGCAGTATTTT.

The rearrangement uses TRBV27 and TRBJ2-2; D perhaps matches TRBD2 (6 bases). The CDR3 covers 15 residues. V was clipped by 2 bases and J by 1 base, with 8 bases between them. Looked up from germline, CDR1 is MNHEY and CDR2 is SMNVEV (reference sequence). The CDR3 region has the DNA TGTGCCAGCAGTTTAGCGGGGAGGAACACCGGGGAGCTGTTTTTT. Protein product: CASSLAGRNTGELFF.

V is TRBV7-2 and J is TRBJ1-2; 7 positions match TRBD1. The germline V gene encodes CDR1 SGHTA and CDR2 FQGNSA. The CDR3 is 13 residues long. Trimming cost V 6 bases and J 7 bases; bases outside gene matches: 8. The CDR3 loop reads CASSDRARSGYTF. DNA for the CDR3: TGTGCCAGCAGTGACAGGGCCCGTAGTGGCTACACCTTC.

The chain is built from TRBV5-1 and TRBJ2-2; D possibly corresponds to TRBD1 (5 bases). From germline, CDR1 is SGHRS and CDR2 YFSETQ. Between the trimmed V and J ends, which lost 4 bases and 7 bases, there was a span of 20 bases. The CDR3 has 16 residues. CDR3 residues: CASSLLGQGRGGELFF. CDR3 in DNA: TGCGCCAGCAGCCTTTTGGGGCAGGGAAGAGGCGGGGAGCTGTTTTTT.

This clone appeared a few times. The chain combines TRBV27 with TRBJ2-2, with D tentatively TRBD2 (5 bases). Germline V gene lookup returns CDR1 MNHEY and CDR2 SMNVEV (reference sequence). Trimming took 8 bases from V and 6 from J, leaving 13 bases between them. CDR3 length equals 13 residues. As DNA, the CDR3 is TGTGCCAGCTCCTACGGGGATCCCGGGGAGCTGTTTTTT. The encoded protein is CASSYGDPGELFF.

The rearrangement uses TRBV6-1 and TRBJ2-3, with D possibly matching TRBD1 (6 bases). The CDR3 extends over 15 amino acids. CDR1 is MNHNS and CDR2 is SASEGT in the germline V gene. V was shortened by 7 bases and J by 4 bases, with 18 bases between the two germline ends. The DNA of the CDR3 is TGTGCCAGCACCCTGAGTAGGGCAGGGGCAGATACGCAGTATTTT. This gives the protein CASTLSRAGADTQYF.

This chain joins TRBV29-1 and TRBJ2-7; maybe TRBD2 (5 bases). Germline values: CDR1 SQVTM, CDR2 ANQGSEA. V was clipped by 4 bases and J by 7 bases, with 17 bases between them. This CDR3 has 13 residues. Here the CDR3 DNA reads TGCAGCGTTGCGGCTAGCCTCCTGGGAGAGCAGTACTTC. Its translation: CSVAASLLGEQYF.

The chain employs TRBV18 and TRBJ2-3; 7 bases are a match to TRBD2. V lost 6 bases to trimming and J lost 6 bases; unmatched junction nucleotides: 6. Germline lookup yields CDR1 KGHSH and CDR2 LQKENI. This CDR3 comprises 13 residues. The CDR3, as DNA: TGTGCCAGCTCTCTCCGGGAGGTTGATACGCAGTATTTT. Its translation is CASSLREVDTQYF.

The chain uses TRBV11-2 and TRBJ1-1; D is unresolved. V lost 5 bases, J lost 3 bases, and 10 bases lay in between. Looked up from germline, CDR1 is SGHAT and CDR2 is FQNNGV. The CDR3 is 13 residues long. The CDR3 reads CASSPRPDTEAFF. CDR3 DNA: TGTGCCAGCAGCCCGAGGCCCGACACTGAAGCTTTCTTT.

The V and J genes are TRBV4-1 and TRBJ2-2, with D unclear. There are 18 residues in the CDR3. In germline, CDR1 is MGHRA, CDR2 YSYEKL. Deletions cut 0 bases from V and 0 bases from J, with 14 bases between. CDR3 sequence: CASSQDRIEVSNTGELFF. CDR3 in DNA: TGCGCCAGCAGCCAAGATCGTATAGAGGTTTCGAACACCGGGGAGCTGTTTTTT.

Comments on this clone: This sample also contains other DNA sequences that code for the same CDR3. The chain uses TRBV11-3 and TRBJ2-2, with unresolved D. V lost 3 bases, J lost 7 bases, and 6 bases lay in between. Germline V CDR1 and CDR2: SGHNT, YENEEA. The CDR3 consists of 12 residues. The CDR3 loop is CASSFPVGELFF. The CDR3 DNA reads TGTGCCAGCAGCTTCCCGGTCGGGGAGCTGTTTTTT.

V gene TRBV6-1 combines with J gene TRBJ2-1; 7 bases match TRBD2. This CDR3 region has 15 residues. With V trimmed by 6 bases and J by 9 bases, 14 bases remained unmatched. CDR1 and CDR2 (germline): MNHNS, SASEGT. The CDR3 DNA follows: TGTGCCAGCAGCCCGCGGGAGTTACATATCTCTGAGCAGTTCTTC. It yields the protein CASSPRELHISEQFF.

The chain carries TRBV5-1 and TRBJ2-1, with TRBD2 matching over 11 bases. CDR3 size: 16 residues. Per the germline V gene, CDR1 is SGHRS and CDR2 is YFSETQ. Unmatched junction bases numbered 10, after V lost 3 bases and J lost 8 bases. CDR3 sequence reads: CASSSATSGSDYEQFF. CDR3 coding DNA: TGCGCCAGCAGCTCAGCTACTAGCGGGAGCGACTATGAGCAGTTCTTC.

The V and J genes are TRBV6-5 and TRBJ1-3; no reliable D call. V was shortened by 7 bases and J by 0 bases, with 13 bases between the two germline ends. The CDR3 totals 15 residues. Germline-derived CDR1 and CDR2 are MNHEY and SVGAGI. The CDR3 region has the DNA TGTGCCAGCATAAAGGACGGAGGCTCTGGAAACACCATATATTTT. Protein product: CASIKDGGSGNTIYF.

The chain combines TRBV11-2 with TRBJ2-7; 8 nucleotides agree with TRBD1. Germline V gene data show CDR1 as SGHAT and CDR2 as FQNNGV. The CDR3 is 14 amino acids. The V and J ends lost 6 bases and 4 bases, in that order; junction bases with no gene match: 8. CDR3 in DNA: TGTGCCAGCAGTCTGGGACAGGCTAATTACGAGCAGTACTTC. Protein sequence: CASSLGQANYEQYF.

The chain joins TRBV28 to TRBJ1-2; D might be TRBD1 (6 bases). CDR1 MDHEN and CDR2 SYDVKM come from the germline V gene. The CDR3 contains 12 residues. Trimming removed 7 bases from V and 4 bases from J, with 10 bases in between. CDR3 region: CASNTGTYGYTF. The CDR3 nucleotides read TGTGCCAGCAATACAGGGACCTATGGCTACACCTTC.

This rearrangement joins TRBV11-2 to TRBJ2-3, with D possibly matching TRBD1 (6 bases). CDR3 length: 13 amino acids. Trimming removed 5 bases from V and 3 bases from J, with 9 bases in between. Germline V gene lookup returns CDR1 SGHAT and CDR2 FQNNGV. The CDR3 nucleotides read TGTGCCAGCAGCACCCAGGGGACAGATACGCAGTATTTT. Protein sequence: CASSTQGTDTQYF.

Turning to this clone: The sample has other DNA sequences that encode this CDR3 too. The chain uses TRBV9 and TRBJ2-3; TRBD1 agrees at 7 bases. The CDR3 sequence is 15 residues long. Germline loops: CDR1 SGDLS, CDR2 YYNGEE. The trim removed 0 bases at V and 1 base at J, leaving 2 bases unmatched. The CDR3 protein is CASSVGTGGTDTQYF. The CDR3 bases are TGTGCCAGCAGCGTAGGTACAGGGGGCACAGATACGCAGTATTTT.

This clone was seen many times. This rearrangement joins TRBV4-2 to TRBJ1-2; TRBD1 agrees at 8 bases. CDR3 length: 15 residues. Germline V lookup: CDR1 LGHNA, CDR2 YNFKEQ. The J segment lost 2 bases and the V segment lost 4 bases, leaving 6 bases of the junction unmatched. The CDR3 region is CASSLGQGGNYGYTF. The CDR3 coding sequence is TGTGCCAGCAGCCTTGGACAGGGCGGCAACTATGGCTACACCTTC.

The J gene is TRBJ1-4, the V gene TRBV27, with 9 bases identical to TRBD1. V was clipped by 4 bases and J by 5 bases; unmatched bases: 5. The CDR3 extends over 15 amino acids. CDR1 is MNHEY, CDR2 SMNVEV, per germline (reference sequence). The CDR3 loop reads CASSYTGTGNEKLFF. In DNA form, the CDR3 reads TGTGCCAGCAGTTACACCGGGACAGGGAATGAAAAACTGTTTTTT. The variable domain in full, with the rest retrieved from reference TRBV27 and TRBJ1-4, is EAQVTQNPRYLITVTGKKLTVTCSQNMNHEYMSWYRQDPGLGLRQIYYSMNVEVTDKGDVPEGYKVSRKEKRNFPLILESPSPNQTSLYFCASSYTGTGNEKLFFGSGTQLSVL.

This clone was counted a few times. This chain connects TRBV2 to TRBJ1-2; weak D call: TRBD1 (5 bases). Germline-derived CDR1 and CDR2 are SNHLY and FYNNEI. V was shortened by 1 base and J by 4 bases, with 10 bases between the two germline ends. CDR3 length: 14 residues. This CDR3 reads CASSEGGAAYGYTF. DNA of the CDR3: TGTGCCAGCAGTGAAGGGGGCGCCGCCTATGGCTACACCTTC.

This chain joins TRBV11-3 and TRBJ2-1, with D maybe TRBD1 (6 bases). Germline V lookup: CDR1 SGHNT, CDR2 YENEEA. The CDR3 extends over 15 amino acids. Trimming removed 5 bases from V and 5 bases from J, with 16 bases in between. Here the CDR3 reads CASSQRSQGNNEQFF. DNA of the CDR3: TGTGCCAGCAGCCAGAGGAGTCAGGGGAACAATGAGCAGTTCTTC.